This T cell receptor beta chain was observed in a study of blood T cell repertoires in COVID-19. Across the study: Sites across the United States, Italy and Spain contributed samples from acute and convalescent COVID-19. T cells, B-cell-depleted T cells, or PBMCs supplied cDNA or gDNA.

As originally analysed: The assay estimated nucleated cells by amplifying reference gene primers. The table came from immunoSEQ multiplex PCR; TCRdb's copy has only in-frame clones and leaves some out. From that table come the V and J calls and clone size; the DNA was used to work out D and trimming. The profile covers approximately 150,000 clones, with 75% to 90% appearing a single time and 6% to 7% taken by the ten largest. Germline assignment: CDR1 LNHDA and CDR2 SQIVND (reference sequence). The ends lost 6 bases at V and 6 bases at J; junction bases unmatched: 10. The CDR3 consists of 16 residues.

The receptor comes from a man at least 80 years old with acute or convalescent COVID-19. The sample comprised peripheral blood. V gene TRBV19 combines with J gene TRBJ2-2, with 10 positions matching TRBD1. CDR3 protein: CASRSTGTGVAGELFF. The CDR3 DNA is TGTGCCAGTAGATCGACAGGGACAGGGGTGGCCGGGGAGCTGTTTTTT. Full variable domain (rest looked up from reference TRBV19 and TRBJ2-2): DGGITQSPKYLFRKEGQNVTLSCEQNLNHDAMYWYRQDPGQGLRLIYYSQIVNDFQKGDIAEGYSVSREKKESFPLTVTSAQKNPTAFYLCASRSTGTGVAGELFFGEGSRLTVL.